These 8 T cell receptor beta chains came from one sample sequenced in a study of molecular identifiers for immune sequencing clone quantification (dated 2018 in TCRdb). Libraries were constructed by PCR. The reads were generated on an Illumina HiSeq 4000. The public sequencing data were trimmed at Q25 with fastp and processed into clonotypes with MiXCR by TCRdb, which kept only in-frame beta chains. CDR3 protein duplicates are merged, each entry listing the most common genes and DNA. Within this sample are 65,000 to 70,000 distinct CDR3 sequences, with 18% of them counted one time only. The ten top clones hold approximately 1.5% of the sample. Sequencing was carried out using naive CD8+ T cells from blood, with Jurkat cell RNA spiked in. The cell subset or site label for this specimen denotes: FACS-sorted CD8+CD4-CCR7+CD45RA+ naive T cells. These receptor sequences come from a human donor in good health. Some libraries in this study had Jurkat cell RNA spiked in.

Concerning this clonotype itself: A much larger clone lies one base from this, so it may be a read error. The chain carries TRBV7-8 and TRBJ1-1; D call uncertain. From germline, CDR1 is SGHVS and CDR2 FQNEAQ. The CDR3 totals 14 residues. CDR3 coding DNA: TGTACCAGCAGCCCCCTGGCGGGGAACACTGAAGCTTTCTTT. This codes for CTSSPLAGNTEAFF.

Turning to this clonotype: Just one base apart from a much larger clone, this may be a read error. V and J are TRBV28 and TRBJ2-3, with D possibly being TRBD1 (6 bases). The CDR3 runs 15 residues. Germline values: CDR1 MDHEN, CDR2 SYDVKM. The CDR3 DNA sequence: TGTGCCAGCAGTCCCAGTAGGGGGAATTGGGATACGCGGTATTTT. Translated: CASSPSRGNWDTRYF.

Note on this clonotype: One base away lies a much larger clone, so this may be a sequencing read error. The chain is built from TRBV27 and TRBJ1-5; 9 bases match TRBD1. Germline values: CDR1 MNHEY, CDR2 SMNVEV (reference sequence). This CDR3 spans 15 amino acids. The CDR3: CANSTGTGIHQPQHF. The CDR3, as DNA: TGTGCCAACAGTACTGGGACAGGGATTCATCAGCCCCAGCATTTT.

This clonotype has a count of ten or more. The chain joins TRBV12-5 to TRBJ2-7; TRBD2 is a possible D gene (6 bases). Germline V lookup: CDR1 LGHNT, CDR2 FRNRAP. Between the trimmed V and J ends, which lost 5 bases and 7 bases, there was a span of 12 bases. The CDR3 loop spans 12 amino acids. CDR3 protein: CASGPPGGEQYF. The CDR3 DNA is TGTGCTAGTGGTCCCCCAGGAGGGGAGCAGTACTTC.

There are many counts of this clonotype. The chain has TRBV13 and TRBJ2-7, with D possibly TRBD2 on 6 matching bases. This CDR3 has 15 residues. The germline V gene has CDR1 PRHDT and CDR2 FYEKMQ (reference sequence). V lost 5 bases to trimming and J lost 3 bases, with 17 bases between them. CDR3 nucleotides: TGTGCCAGCAGCCCGAGCGGTAGCGGATACTACGAGCAGTACTTC. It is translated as CASSPSGSGYYEQYF.

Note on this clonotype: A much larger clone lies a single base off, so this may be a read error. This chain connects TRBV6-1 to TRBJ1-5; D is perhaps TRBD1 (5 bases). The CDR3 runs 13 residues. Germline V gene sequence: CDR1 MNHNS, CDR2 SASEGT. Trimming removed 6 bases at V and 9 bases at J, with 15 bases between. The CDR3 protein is CASRGPTGGPQHF. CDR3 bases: TGTGCCAGCAGAGGGCCCACCGGGGGGCCCCAGCATTTT.

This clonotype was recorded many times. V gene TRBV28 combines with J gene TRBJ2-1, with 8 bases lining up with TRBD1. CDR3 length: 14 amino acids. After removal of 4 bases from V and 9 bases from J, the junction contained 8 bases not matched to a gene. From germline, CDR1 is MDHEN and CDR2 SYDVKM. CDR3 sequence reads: CASSSWQGAGEQFF. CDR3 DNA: TGTGCCAGCAGTTCTTGGCAGGGGGCCGGTGAGCAGTTCTTC.

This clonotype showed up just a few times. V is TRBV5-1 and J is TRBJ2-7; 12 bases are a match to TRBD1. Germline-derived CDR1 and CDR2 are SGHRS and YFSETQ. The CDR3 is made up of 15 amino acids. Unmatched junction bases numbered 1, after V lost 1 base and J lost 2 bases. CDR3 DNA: TGCGCCAGCAGCTTGCGGGACAGGGGGCCCTACGAGCAGTACTTC. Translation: CASSLRDRGPYEQYF.